These 30 T cell receptor beta chains originate from one sample sequenced in a study of blood T cell repertoires in COVID-19 (dated by TCRdb to about 2020). Library preparation used the immunoSEQ multiplex PCR assay. As stored in TCRdb, this immuneACCESS dataset retains in-frame rearrangements with V and J assigned. A fraction of the clones does not appear; measured against another copy, unresolved V genes explain less than half of the discrepancy, and the remainder lacks a known reason. The sample includes roughly 200,000 clones, with 70% to 90% observed a single time. The ten most abundant clones make up 4.5% to 5% of the sample. The sequencing sample was made of peripheral blood. The origin of the receptors is a woman of 80 years or more with acute or convalescent COVID-19.

The rearrangement links TRBV6-2 or TRBV6-3 to TRBJ2-1; no clear D. V lost 2 bases and J 4 bases, leaving 6 bases between the germline ends. Germline-derived CDR1 and CDR2 are MNHEY and SVGEGT. This CDR3 spans 13 amino acids. CDR3 sequence: CASSYDSYNEQFF. CDR3 bases: TGTGCCAGCAGTTACGACTCTTACAATGAGCAGTTCTTC.

The chain joins TRBV5-1 to TRBJ1-5; D is perhaps TRBD1 (5 bases). V was trimmed by 0 bases and J by 7 bases, leaving 14 bases between them. CDR3 size: 15 residues. Germline V gives CDR1 SGHRS, CDR2 YFSETQ. The CDR3 region has the DNA TGCGCCAGCAGCTTGGACGGGGGGTCAGGACAGCCCCAGCATTTT. Translating gives CASSLDGGSGQPQHF.

CDR3 sequence reads: CASSKDRNNEQFF. In DNA, the CDR3 is TGCGCCAGCAGCAAGGACAGGAACAATGAGCAGTTCTTC. The rearrangement joins TRBV5-1 to TRBJ2-1; 7 positions agree with TRBD1. Losses at the gene ends were 4 bases for V and 5 bases for J; bases not matched to a gene: 3. The CDR3 loop spans 13 amino acids. Per germline, CDR1 SGHRS and CDR2 YFSETQ. Full variable domain (rest looked up from reference TRBV5-1 and TRBJ2-1): KAGVTQTPRYLIKTRGQQVTLSCSPISGHRSVSWYQQTPGQGLQFLFEYFSETQRNKGNFPGRFSGRQFSNSRSEMNVSTLELGDSALYLCASSKDRNNEQFFGPGTRLTVL.

This chain links TRBV7-2 with TRBJ2-7; D remains unclear. V was cut by 4 bases and J by 2 bases, with 12 bases left in between. In germline, CDR1 is SGHTA, CDR2 FQGNSA. This CDR3 has 14 amino acids. The CDR3 protein is CASSSGLFTYEQYF. CDR3 bases: TGTGCCAGCAGCTCTGGTCTATTCACCTACGAGCAGTACTTC.

This clone was seen only once. This rearrangement joins TRBV5-4 to TRBJ2-2; the D gene is possibly TRBD1 (6 bases). V lost 2 bases and J lost 5, with 13 bases in between. The CDR3 loop spans 15 amino acids. Germline CDR1 SGHNT, CDR2 YYREEE (reference sequence). DNA of the CDR3: TGTGCCAGCAGCTTAAGAACAGGGTATACCGGGGAGCTGTTTTTT. Its translation: CASSLRTGYTGELFF.

The V call is TRBV2, the J call TRBJ2-7; TRBD2 agrees at 7 bases. The V gene's germline CDR1 is SNHLY and CDR2 FYNNEI. J gave up 6 bases and V 7 bases, and 12 bases lay outside the gene matches. The CDR3 extends over 14 amino acids. The CDR3 reads CASTRAGEVAEQYF. In DNA form, the CDR3 reads TGTGCCAGCACCAGGGCGGGAGAAGTGGCCGAGCAGTACTTC.

The chain links TRBV9 to TRBJ2-3; TRBD1 might be the D (6 bases). The CDR3 runs to 14 residues. Germline CDR1 and CDR2: SGDLS and YYNGEE. Trimming stripped 3 bases from V and 3 bases from J, with 11 bases between. The CDR3 nucleotides are TGTGCCAGCAGCGCACAGGGAAGAACAGATACGCAGTATTTT. Translating it yields CASSAQGRTDTQYF. The complete variable domain, with remaining parts taken from reference TRBV9 and TRBJ2-3, reads DSGVTQTPKHLITATGQRVTLRCSPRSGDLSVYWYQQSLDQGLQFLIQYYNGEERAKGNILERFSAQQFPDLHSELNLSSLELGDSALYFCASSAQGRTDTQYFGPGTRLTVL.

This clone appeared once. The chain couples TRBV7-6 to TRBJ1-1; 11 nucleotides agree with TRBD1. Unmatched junction bases numbered 7, after V lost 5 bases and J lost 8 bases. The CDR3 sequence is 14 residues long. CDR1 SGHVS and CDR2 FNYEAQ come from the germline V gene. The CDR3 DNA is TGTGCCAGCAGCATGCCGGGACAGGGGGGGGAAGCTTTCTTT. It is translated as CASSMPGQGGEAFF.

As DNA, the CDR3 is TGCGCCAGCCACACTGACAGGTCCTACAATGAGCAGTTCTTC. Its translation: CASHTDRSYNEQFF. The chain is built from TRBV5-1 and TRBJ2-1, with D possibly being TRBD1 (6 bases). Between the trimmed V and J ends, which lost 7 bases and 1 base, there was a span of 12 bases. The V gene's germline CDR1 is SGHRS and CDR2 YFSETQ. CDR3 length: 14 amino acids.

This chain uses TRBV4-1 with TRBJ2-3, with 8 bases identical to TRBD2. Trimming at V came to 1 base and at J to 0 bases, leaving 6 bases not matched to a gene. CDR1 and CDR2 from the germline V gene are MGHRA and YSYEKL. The CDR3 contains 17 residues. The CDR3 loop reads CASSQAPTSASTDTQYF. The CDR3 nucleotides read TGCGCCAGCAGCCAAGCACCGACTAGCGCGAGCACAGATACGCAGTATTTT.

The genes are TRBV7-8 and TRBJ2-5; 7 nucleotides match TRBD1. The V gene end was trimmed by 2 bases and the J gene end by 5 bases; junction bases not matched to a gene: 14. Germline CDR1 is SGHVS and CDR2 is FQNEAQ. CDR3 length: 17 residues. The CDR3 bases are TGTGCCAGCAGCTTAATACGGGGCAGGGGGTCGGAGGAGACCCAGTACTTC. It yields the protein CASSLIRGRGSEETQYF.

The chain joins TRBV24-1 to TRBJ1-5; D possibly corresponds to TRBD1 (6 bases). Looked up from germline, CDR1 is KGHDR and CDR2 is SFDVKD. Deletions cut 0 bases from V and 9 bases from J, with 11 bases between. The CDR3 contains 14 residues. The CDR3 nucleotides are TGTGCCACCAGTGATTTGTCGGCACAGGGGCCCCAGCATTTT. Translation: CATSDLSAQGPQHF.

CDR3 amino acids: CASSFLGQGYGYTF. In DNA, the CDR3 is TGTGCCAGCAGTTTTTTAGGACAGGGGTATGGCTACACCTTC. The chain joins TRBV28 to TRBJ1-2; 9 bases map to TRBD1. Germline CDR1 MDHEN, CDR2 SYDVKM. Trimming removed 3 bases from V and 5 bases from J; junction bases left unmatched: 4. The CDR3 totals 14 residues.

The chain links TRBV5-1 to TRBJ2-5; maybe TRBD1 (8 bases). The CDR3 is made up of 15 amino acids. Germline CDR1 reads SGHRS; CDR2 reads YFSETQ. The V gene lost 6 bases and the J gene lost 7 bases, with 22 bases spanning the gap. CDR3 sequence: CASNRGGPQDGTQYF. The CDR3 DNA follows: TGCGCCAGCAACAGGGGGGGCCCCCAAGATGGGACCCAGTACTTC. The variable domain in full, completed from reference TRBV5-1 and TRBJ2-5, reads KAGVTQTPRYLIKTRGQQVTLSCSPISGHRSVSWYQQTPGQGLQFLFEYFSETQRNKGNFPGRFSGRQFSNSRSEMNVSTLELGDSALYLCASNRGGPQDGTQYFGPGTRLLVL.

V and J are TRBV29-1 and TRBJ2-1; 7 bases fit TRBD2. Germline V lookup: CDR1 SQVTM, CDR2 ANQGSEA. V gave up 4 bases and J gave up 9 bases; unmatched junction bases: 15. The CDR3 is 15 residues long. DNA of the CDR3: TGCAGCGTTGGTGTAGGCCGGGAGGCCCTCGGTGAGCAGTTCTTC. Amino acids: CSVGVGREALGEQFF.

The rearrangement joins TRBV19 to TRBJ1-1, with 8 bases aligning to TRBD1. Trimming removed 5 bases from V and 0 bases from J; junction bases left unmatched: 5. CDR1 and CDR2 (germline): LNHDA, SQIVND (reference sequence). The CDR3 has 15 residues. The CDR3 DNA reads as TGTGCCAGTAGTCTCAGGACAGGGATGAACACTGAAGCTTTCTTT. This gives the protein CASSLRTGMNTEAFF.

This chain links TRBV7-3 with TRBJ2-7; no clear D. This CDR3 is built from 13 residues. Trimming left V 2 bases short and J 6 bases short, with 11 bases between. CDR1 and CDR2 (germline): SGHTA, FQGTGA. CDR3: CASSLGIPGEQYF. The CDR3 DNA reads as TGTGCCAGCAGCTTAGGTATTCCCGGCGAGCAGTACTTC.

CDR3 DNA sequence: TGTGCCAGCAGCTCGCCCCGGGGTCGAAGTGGCTACACCTTC. It specifies CASSSPRGRSGYTF. V is TRBV7-2 and J is TRBJ1-2; no definite D call. Per germline, CDR1 SGHTA and CDR2 FQGNSA. Trimming took 4 bases from V and 7 from J, leaving 16 bases between them. The CDR3 consists of 14 residues.

The rearrangement uses TRBV4-3 and TRBJ1-2, with 12 bases matching TRBD1. CDR3 length: 17 residues. V was clipped by 0 bases and J by 8 bases; unmatched bases: 10. CDR1 is LGHNA, CDR2 YSLEER, per germline. The CDR3 loop is CASSQDLGGQGALGYTF. DNA for the CDR3: TGCGCCAGCAGCCAAGATCTTGGGGGACAGGGGGCGCTCGGCTACACCTTC.

The genes are TRBV11-3 and TRBJ1-1; D gene ambiguous. CDR3 length: 13 amino acids. Looked up from germline, CDR1 is SGHNT and CDR2 is YENEEA. V gave up 2 bases and J gave up 3 bases, with 7 bases separating them. CDR3 nucleotides: TGTGCCAGCAGCTTAAACGCGGACACTGAAGCTTTCTTT. Amino acids: CASSLNADTEAFF.

This chain links TRBV5-1 with TRBJ2-7, with TRBD1 as a possible D gene (5 bases). Trimming took off 6 bases at V and 2 bases at J, with 12 bases between the two ends. In germline, CDR1 is SGHRS, CDR2 YFSETQ. This CDR3 comprises 13 residues. In nucleotides, the CDR3 is TGCGCCAGCAAAAATACAGGCGCCTACGAGCAGTACTTC. Translating it yields CASKNTGAYEQYF.

Concerning this clone: Additional DNA sequences in this sample encode the identical CDR3. The chain uses TRBV6-5 and TRBJ1-2, with D possibly being TRBD1 (5 bases). Germline CDR1 and CDR2: MNHEY and SVGAGI. The CDR3 has 13 amino acids. Trimming left V 2 bases short and J 1 base short, with 5 bases between. CDR3 nucleotides: TGTGCCAGCAGTTACGACAGTAACTATGGCTACACCTTC. Translation gives CASSYDSNYGYTF.

The chain is built from TRBV9 and TRBJ2-5; weak D call: TRBD2 (6 bases). Trimming took 4 bases from V and 2 from J, leaving 9 bases between them. CDR1 is SGDLS and CDR2 is YYNGEE in the germline V gene. This CDR3 is built from 13 residues. The CDR3 spells CASSTAGQETQYF. CDR3 sequence (DNA): TGTGCCAGCAGCACGGCGGGGCAAGAGACCCAGTACTTC. Together with reference TRBV9 and TRBJ2-5, the CDR3 gives the full variable domain: DSGVTQTPKHLITATGQRVTLRCSPRSGDLSVYWYQQSLDQGLQFLIQYYNGEERAKGNILERFSAQQFPDLHSELNLSSLELGDSALYFCASSTAGQETQYFGPGTRLLVL.

The rearrangement links TRBV28 to TRBJ2-1; D may be TRBD1 (7 bases). The V gene's germline CDR1 is MDHEN and CDR2 SYDVKM. The CDR3 has 13 residues. V lost 6 bases and J lost 9, with 15 bases in between. CDR3 sequence: CASRYFQGGEQFF. CDR3 DNA: TGTGCCAGCAGATACTTTCAGGGGGGTGAGCAGTTCTTC.

The V and J genes are TRBV10-1 and TRBJ2-1, with TRBD2 matching over 9 bases. Germline loops: CDR1 WNHNN, CDR2 SYGVQD (reference sequence). The CDR3 loop spans 17 amino acids. Trimming at V came to 4 bases and at J to 7 bases, leaving 14 bases not matched to a gene. The CDR3 loop reads CASSGLAGSSRPNEQFF. The CDR3 DNA reads as TGCGCCAGCAGTGGGCTAGCGGGAAGTTCTCGCCCGAATGAGCAGTTCTTC.

The chain uses TRBV5-1 and TRBJ2-7; D possibly corresponds to TRBD1 (6 bases). CDR3 length equals 15 residues. Germline CDR1 SGHRS, CDR2 YFSETQ. Trimming left V 4 bases short and J 4 bases short, with 18 bases between. Written as DNA, the CDR3 is TGCGCCAGCAGCCCCGGAAGGGGGACCGGGTACGAGCAGTACTTC. Encoded protein: CASSPGRGTGYEQYF.

The CDR3 DNA reads as TGTGCCAGCAGCGTAGTAGGCACAGATACGCAGTATTTT. It yields the protein CASSVVGTDTQYF. This chain links TRBV9 with TRBJ2-3; no clear D gene. CDR3 length: 13 residues. Germline V lookup: CDR1 SGDLS, CDR2 YYNGEE. Trimming stripped 0 bases from V and 1 base from J, with 3 bases between.

The chain recombines TRBV19 with TRBJ1-6; maybe TRBD1 (5 bases). V lost 10 bases and J 4 bases, leaving 17 bases between the germline ends. CDR3 length: 15 residues. Germline V lookup: CDR1 LNHDA, CDR2 SQIVND (reference sequence). This CDR3 reads CATRQQENYNSPLHF. CDR3 sequence (DNA): TGTGCCACCCGTCAACAGGAGAATTATAATTCACCCCTCCACTTT.

This sequence joins TRBV7-2 and TRBJ2-3; 10 bases are shared with TRBD1. The CDR3 runs 14 residues. Germline-derived CDR1 and CDR2 are SGHTA and FQGNSA. J was trimmed by 5 bases and V by 9 bases; bases with no gene match: 8. CDR3 sequence reads: CASSGTGVRDTQYF. CDR3 nucleotide sequence: TGTGCCAGTTCCGGGACAGGGGTAAGAGATACGCAGTATTTT.

The sample holds one count of this clone. The V and J genes are TRBV21-1 and TRBJ2-7; the table's TRBD2 call for D was not verified on the DNA. TRBV21-1 has pseudogene status. The CDR3 totals 16 residues. CDR3 amino acids: CASSKGSVAGSYEQYF. CDR3 nucleotides: TGTGCCAGCAGCAAAGGATCGGTAGCGGGTTCCTACGAGCAGTACTTC.